These T cell receptor beta chains were read from a single sample in a study of blood T cell repertoires in COVID-19. Sequenced by immunoSEQ multiplex PCR; TCRdb stores in-frame clones only, minus some. The sample shows 25,000 to 30,000 clones, around 92% of them seen only once. The sequenced sample consisted of peripheral blood. The receptors were gathered from a human donor in a cohort sampled during active COVID-19. The CDR3 runs from the conserved cysteine through the conserved F or W. The D gene is left open where the match is weak. Only some rows state a clone size, as once, few, many or a class for expanded clones.

j_gene	d_gene	abundance	v_gene	CDR3aa	CDR3nt
TRBJ2-1	.	.	TRBV5-1	CASSLGANNEQFF	TGCGCCAGCAGCTTGGGGGCCAACAATGAGCAGTTCTTC
TRBJ1-1	TRBD1	.	TRBV6-5	CASSYSTGQFNTEAFF	TGTGCCAGCAGTTACTCGACGGGACAGTTTAACACTGAAGCTTTCTTT
TRBJ2-5	.	.	TRBV2	CASSELTDQETQYF	TGTGCCAGCAGTGAATTGACTGATCAAGAGACCCAGTACTTC
TRBJ1-5	.	.	TRBV18	CASSPRGRNQPQHF	TGTGCCAGCTCACCACGAGGGAGGAATCAGCCCCAGCATTTT
TRBJ1-2	.	.	TRBV3-1/TRBV3-2	CASSHEDWGRVYGYTF	TGTGCCAGCAGCCACGAAGACTGGGGGCGGGTCTATGGCTACACCTTC
TRBJ2-7	.	.	TRBV5-4	CASSLRPGHEQYF	TGTGCCAGCAGCTTGCGTCCGGGTCACGAGCAGTACTTC
TRBJ2-1	TRBD2	.	TRBV6-2/TRBV6-3	CASSYSRGGSYNEQFF	TGTGCCAGCAGTTACTCCCGGGGGGGCTCCTACAATGAGCAGTTCTTC
TRBJ2-5	TRBD1	.	TRBV9	CASSLRTGQETQYF	TGTGCCAGCAGCTTACGGACAGGGCAAGAGACCCAGTACTTC
TRBJ1-4	TRBD1	.	TRBV5-1	CASSGQGLEQEKLFF	TGCGCCAGCAGCGGACAGGGACTCGAGCAGGAAAAACTGTTTTTT
TRBJ2-7	.	.	TRBV5-5	CASSPRLVYEQYF	TGTGCCAGCAGCCCGAGGCTAGTCTACGAGCAGTACTTC
TRBJ1-1	.	.	TRBV18	CASSPREPTEAFF	TGTGCCAGCTCACCGAGGGAGCCGACTGAAGCTTTCTTT
TRBJ1-5	TRBD1	once	TRBV6-5	CASRRGGQVFQPQHF	TGTGCCAGCAGGAGGGGGGGACAGGTTTTTCAGCCCCAGCATTTT
TRBJ1-4	.	.	TRBV15	CATSKSTTGEKLFF	TGTGCCACCAGCAAATCGACGACAGGTGAAAAACTGTTTTTT
TRBJ1-1	.	.	TRBV25-1	CASSESWNTEAFF	TGTGCCAGCAGTGAATCATGGAACACTGAAGCTTTCTTT
TRBJ1-2	.	.	TRBV4-1	CASSQTGYLRFYGYTF	TGCGCCAGCAGCCAAACCGGTTATTTGCGTTTTTATGGCTACACCTTC
TRBJ2-3	.	.	TRBV9	CASSVEGGGGDTQYF	TGTGCCAGCAGCGTAGAAGGCGGGGGCGGAGATACGCAGTATTTT
TRBJ1-2	.	.	TRBV19	CASIPSRGGNGYTF	TGTGCCAGTATTCCCTCTCGGGGGGGTAATGGCTACACCTTC
TRBJ2-1	TRBD2	.	TRBV7-2	CASSSTSGGAGEQFF	TGTGCCAGCAGCTCCACTAGCGGGGGGGCTGGAGAGCAGTTCTTC
TRBJ1-3	.	.	TRBV29-1	CSILQGNTIYF	TGCAGCATCCTACAGGGAAACACCATATATTTT
TRBJ2-2	TRBD2	.	TRBV7-2	CASSNRLAGAGAGELFF	TGTGCCAGCAGCAACAGACTAGCGGGGGCGGGGGCCGGGGAGCTGTTTTTT
TRBJ1-4	.	.	TRBV6-6	CASSYPTIYNEKLFF	TGTGCCAGCAGTTACCCTACGATATATAATGAAAAACTGTTTTTT
TRBJ2-7	.	.	TRBV6-2/TRBV6-3	CASSYREDNEQYF	TGTGCCAGCAGTTACCGCGAGGACAACGAGCAGTACTTC
TRBJ2-7	TRBD2	few	TRBV10-1	CASSDPGLAGKGSYEQYF	TGCGCCAGCAGTGACCCGGGACTAGCGGGCAAAGGATCCTACGAGCAGTACTTC
TRBJ2-7	TRBD1	.	TRBV9	CASSVDGTGSYEQYF	TGTGCCAGCAGCGTAGACGGGACAGGCTCCTACGAGCAGTACTTC
TRBJ1-4	.	.	TRBV9	CASSVEFRGKLFF	TGTGCCAGCAGCGTAGAATTCCGGGGAAAACTGTTTTTT
TRBJ2-2	.	.	TRBV6-2/TRBV6-3	CASSDYPDTGELFF	TGTGCCAGCAGTGACTACCCAGACACCGGGGAGCTGTTTTTT
TRBJ2-5	.	.	TRBV29-1	CSVEQGSETQYF	TGCAGCGTTGAGCAGGGCTCGGAGACCCAGTACTTC
TRBJ2-3	TRBD2	.	TRBV5-1	CASSYLSSGNTDTQYF	TGCGCCAGCAGCTACCTCTCGAGCGGGAACACAGATACGCAGTATTTT
TRBJ2-3	TRBD2	.	TRBV6-5	CASSPKRGSTDTQYF	TGTGCCAGCAGCCCCAAGCGGGGGAGCACAGATACGCAGTATTTT
TRBJ2-1	.	.	TRBV12-3/TRBV12-4	CASSQDRSLRFF	TGTGCCAGCAGCCAGGACAGAAGCCTCCGGTTCTTC
TRBJ1-1	.	.	TRBV7-2	CASSLLIAEAFF	TGTGCCAGCAGCTTATTGATAGCTGAAGCTTTCTTT
TRBJ2-1	.	.	TRBV2	CASTLSQVRNEQFF	TGTGCCAGCACTCTTTCCCAGGTCCGGAATGAGCAGTTCTTC
TRBJ2-1	.	.	TRBV7-8	CASSPRVGTNYNEQFF	TGTGCCAGCAGCCCTAGGGTGGGGACAAATTACAATGAGCAGTTCTTC
TRBJ1-6	.	.	TRBV5-4	CASSLQGGSYNSPLHF	TGTGCCAGCAGCCTACAGGGTGGCTCCTATAATTCACCCCTCCACTTT
TRBJ1-2	.	once	TRBV2	CASSVEGSGYGYTF	TGTGCCAGCAGTGTGGAGGGTTCCGGCTATGGCTACACCTTC
TRBJ1-5	TRBD1	.	TRBV10-1	CATPNQDRRHGNQPQHF	TGCGCCACCCCGAACCAGGACAGGCGGCATGGCAATCAGCCCCAGCATTTT
TRBJ2-1	.	.	TRBV11-2	CASSLPFPVYNEQFF	TGTGCCAGCAGCTTACCTTTTCCAGTATACAATGAGCAGTTCTTC
TRBJ2-2	TRBD2	.	TRBV2	CARSSTGGGGELFF	TGTGCCCGCAGCTCCACGGGGGGGGGCGGGGAGCTGTTTTTT
TRBJ2-1	TRBD2	.	TRBV7-2	CASSLVAGGVDEQFF	TGTGCCAGCAGCTTAGTAGCGGGGGGGGTAGATGAGCAGTTCTTC